This record covers a single TCR beta chain. It has no known antigen specificity. No base quality values were provided; no much bigger clone lies one nucleotide off. The data were taken from a study of blood T cells in healthy people across ages (dated by TCRdb to about 2015). For the wider study: In model experiments, roughly one uniquely barcoded TCR beta cDNA molecule per two T cells was captured by template switching. Using deep sequencing normalized with unique cDNA molecular identifiers, the study measured how TCR beta repertoire diversity changes with age. Donors were grouped into four age groups: young (average approximately 16 years), middle-aged (less than 40), aged (62) and long-lived (approximately 82). To avoid experimental bias, donors of different ages were distributed randomly across sequencing lanes. Two additional independent replicas of 1 million unique cDNA reads from the same blood draw were analyzed for two donors (one aged 18 to 30 and one aged 80 or older).

The donors were around 39 Caucasian individuals from Russia, aged roughly 6 to 100 years, who were systemically healthy. Each donor gave 8 to 10 milliliters of peripheral blood, collected into EDTA-treated Vacutainer tubes. Ficoll-Paque density-gradient centrifugation was used to isolate PBMCs, with at least 6.5 million per sample. Trizol reagent was used to extract total RNA from PBMCs, with at least 5.5 micrograms per sample. For every donor, flow cytometry on a PBMC aliquot measured the percentage of naive CD45RAhigh/CD27high T cells. Results and caveats for the whole study, not just this receptor: Donor CMV infection status was unknown, potentially confounding age-related changes in expanded clonotypes. Compared with the aged group, the long-lived group had more naive CD4+ T cells, fewer expanded clones and increased TCR diversity, suggesting age selection. Estimates of total diversity from one million sequenced T cells were regarded as lower bounds and underestimates. The percentage of naive T cells measured by flow cytometry correlated strongly with observed TCR beta diversity. Because profiling used bulk unsorted PBMCs, naive and antigen-experienced compartments could not be compared conclusively. Observed TCR beta diversity per million T cells fell roughly linearly with age, and a significant reduction was already apparent by age about 36.

Library preparation was by 5' RACE. Sequencing was performed on an Illumina HiSeq 2500. A second PCR of roughly 7 to 12 cycles was performed with a sample-barcoded 5' primer and a J-beta primer mix. A template-switch 5' adaptor carrying 12 random nucleotides introduced a unique molecular identifier onto each TCR beta cDNA molecule. At least 3 million CDR3-containing paired-end reads were obtained from each sample. First-strand cDNA synthesis was performed from all RNA using the Mint cDNA synthesis kit, with priming by a TRBC-specific oligonucleotide. Following uracil-DNA glycosylase treatment, a first 18-cycle PCR with universal primers M1SS and BC2_uni_R was performed on all cDNA. As for how the authors treated the data: Each sample was normalized by randomly selecting 1 million high-quality reads, each carrying a distinct molecular identifier. Instead of being binned into consensus sequences, reads that shared molecular identifiers were thrown out. MiTCR, run with a Q25 quality threshold and the strictest error-elimination algorithm, handled CDR3 identification, clonotype clustering and error correction. Lower-bound total TCR beta diversity was estimated with a nonparametric unseen species model using Euler transformation. TCRdb reworked the public reads: Q25 trimming with fastp, MiXCR clone assembly, productive beta chains retained. When rows share a CDR3 protein, they turn into one entry using the most common DNA and genes. None of the V and J calls come from the authors' own analysis; TCRdb made them. The sample table records 600,000 to 850,000 distinct CDR3 sequences; approximately 43% of these occur just once. The top ten clonotypes cover 20% to 25% of the sample.

The TCR sequence derives from a woman aged 55-70 years in good health. Sequenced material: blood.

Read as DNA, the sequence is TGTGCCAGCAGTTTTGGGACTAGCGGGCCTAGCACAGATACGCAGTATTTT. This is translated as CASSFGTSGPSTDTQYF. This chain joins TRBV12-3 or TRBV12-4 to TRBJ2-3; 12 central nucleotides agree with TRBD2. Trimmed from V: 3 bases; trimmed from J: 0 bases; junction bases lacking a gene match: 4. From its cysteine to its phenylalanine, the CDR3 spans 17 amino acids. Of all the DNA, just the CDR3 is kept, 51 bases in frame from base 1.